The rows below give T cell receptor beta chains drawn from one sample of a study of cytomegalovirus exposure and HLA in healthy donors. Some clones are missing from TCRdb's copy, which holds only in-frame ones; the method was immunoSEQ multiplex PCR. The data contain approximately 270,000 clones, 80% to 90% of them seen just once; the ten biggest clones take up over 0.95%. The sequencing sample was made of PBMCs. The receptor source for this set is a woman in her late teens or twenties in good health and CMV-seronegative. Each CDR3 is given without its conserved first and last residue. The order of the fields is J gene, clone size, V gene, CDR3 protein. Size is stated for part of the rows, as once, few or many counts, or as a class when the clone is expanded.

>TRBJ2-1|-|TRBV7-2
ASSFGGRDEQF
>TRBJ2-2|-|TRBV6-5
ASSYQNTGELF
>TRBJ1-2|-|TRBV5-1
ASSSGTGLGYT
>TRBJ2-7|-|TRBV2
ASSGDFSYEQY
>TRBJ2-1|-|TRBV4-3
ASSPSGSGVNNEQF
>TRBJ1-6|-|TRBV6-1
ASTQNSPLH
>TRBJ2-7|-|TRBV27
ASSSQIYEQY
>TRBJ2-7|-|TRBV29-1
SVRADLREQY
>TRBJ2-2|-|TRBV30
AFSELDRDTGELF
>TRBJ2-7|-|TRBV4-1
ASSHPRTLAESYEQY
>TRBJ2-5|-|TRBV6-5
ASSYGTETQY
>TRBJ2-2|-|TRBV27
ASSFRGSGTGELF
>TRBJ1-2|-|TRBV11-3
ASSLGPTNYGYT
>TRBJ2-3|once|TRBV7-2
ASSLDSGGITDTQY
>TRBJ1-1|few|TRBV2
ASNLDREYRGNTEAF
>TRBJ1-2|-|TRBV6-6
ASSYDSRDGYT
>TRBJ2-3|once|TRBV5-1
ASSLLADSTDTQY
>TRBJ2-6|-|TRBV5-4
ASSLDPGTEDSGANVLT
>TRBJ2-7|-|TRBV6-1
ASSWTGGLYEQY
>TRBJ2-2|once|TRBV5-1
ASSLALRENTGELF
>TRBJ2-2|-|TRBV4-1
ASSPVLAVTGELF
>TRBJ2-7|-|TRBV27
ASNLNRDRGNEQY
>TRBJ2-7|once|TRBV5-8
ASMLGQRHEQY
>TRBJ1-2|-|TRBV5-6
ASSLYDRYGYT
>TRBJ2-7|-|TRBV19
ASSISQSSYEQY
>TRBJ2-6|-|TRBV9
ASSVPRVTLSSGANVLT
>TRBJ1-5|-|TRBV15
ATSRGQNSNQPQH
>TRBJ2-2|few|TRBV7-9
ASSLGTANTGELF
>TRBJ2-5|once|TRBV5-1
ASGGDEETQY
>TRBJ1-5|many|TRBV18
ASSPVGQNNQPQH
>TRBJ2-7|-|TRBV11-1
ASSWGGGEIYEQY
>TRBJ1-5|-|TRBV9
ASSGSGTDLNQPQH
>TRBJ2-7|-|TRBV27
ASSLTGAPLTYEQY
>TRBJ1-2|-|TRBV19
ASKPTGVVGYT
>TRBJ2-3|-|TRBV5-6
ASSLEAGGLKTDTQY
>TRBJ2-6|-|TRBV30
AWSPSHGVGGANVLT
>TRBJ2-7|-|TRBV6-5
ASSYPPSEQY
>TRBJ1-1|once|TRBV13
ASLQGENTEAF
>TRBJ2-2|-|TRBV9
ASSKTTGLNTGELF
>TRBJ2-3|-|TRBV10-2
ASTPGSGGIGGTDTQY
>TRBJ1-6|-|TRBV6-4
ASSDKAGDYNSPLH
>TRBJ2-7|-|TRBV14
ASSPSSSYEQY
>TRBJ1-3|once|TRBV6-5
ASSSWTGGNTIY
>TRBJ1-5|-|TRBV10-1
AGRVRGQPQH
>TRBJ1-5|-|TRBV30
AWGDYNQPQH
>TRBJ1-4|-|TRBV11-2
ASSFGYSEKLF
>TRBJ1-5|-|TRBV9
ASSAGGQGHNQPQH
>TRBJ2-2|-|TRBV25-1
ASSEGTWGSNTGELF
>TRBJ1-5|-|TRBV4-3
ASSQGGDQPQH
>TRBJ1-1|-|TRBV28
ASADETGTEAF
>TRBJ1-6|-|TRBV4-2
ASSLRGRAFNNSPLH
>TRBJ2-5|-|TRBV5-1
ASSSSGRSQETQY
>TRBJ2-7|once|TRBV6-5
ASSHGTVSEQY
>TRBJ1-4|-|TRBV27
ASSFRQAGEKLF
>TRBJ2-2|-|TRBV9
ASSVATGELF
>TRBJ1-2|-|TRBV19
ASSRIGQGRSYGYT
>TRBJ1-2|few|TRBV4-1
ASSQVPPNYGYT
>TRBJ1-3|-|TRBV7-2
ASSPTSGNTIY
>TRBJ2-1|-|TRBV30
AWWAGGNEQF